The T cell receptor (beta chain) under discussion was sequenced for a study of blood T cell repertoires in COVID-19. The overall study: The United States, Italy and Spain supplied acute and convalescent COVID-19 samples. T cells, B-cell-depleted T cells, or PBMCs provided the cDNA or gDNA that served as material.

Some clones are missing from TCRdb's copy, which holds only in-frame ones; the method was immunoSEQ multiplex PCR. The table records 250,000 to 300,000 clones, nearly 90% of them present only once. The sequenced sample consisted of peripheral blood. The clonotype comes from a woman aged 40 to 55 who had recovered from COVID-19.

In DNA form, the CDR3 reads TGTGCCAGCAGTGAAAACCTACAGGGGGCGGGGGAGACCCAGTACTTC. Translating it yields CASSENLQGAGETQYF. The J gene is TRBJ2-5, the V gene TRBV2; 9 bases match TRBD1. The CDR3 consists of 16 residues. Trimming took 2 bases from V and 5 from J; bases not matched to a gene: 9. Germline lookup yields CDR1 SNHLY and CDR2 FYNNEI.